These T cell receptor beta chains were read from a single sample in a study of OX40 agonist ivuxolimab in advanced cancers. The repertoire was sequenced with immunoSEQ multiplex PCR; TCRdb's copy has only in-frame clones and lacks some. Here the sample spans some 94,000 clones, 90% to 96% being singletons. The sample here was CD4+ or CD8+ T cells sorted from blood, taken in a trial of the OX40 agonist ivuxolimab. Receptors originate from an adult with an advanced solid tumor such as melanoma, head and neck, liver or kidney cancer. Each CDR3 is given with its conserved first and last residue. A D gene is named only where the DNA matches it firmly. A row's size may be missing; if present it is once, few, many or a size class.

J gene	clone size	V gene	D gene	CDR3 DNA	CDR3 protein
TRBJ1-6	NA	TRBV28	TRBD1	TGTGCCAGCAACGACCCAGGGACAGGGGGTGGGTCACCCCTCCACTTT	CASNDPGTGGGSPLHF
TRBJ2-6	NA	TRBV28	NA	TGTGCCAGCAGTTTCTACGAATTGACACCCCTGAGGACTGGGGCCAACGTCCTGACTTTC	CASSFYELTPLRTGANVLTF
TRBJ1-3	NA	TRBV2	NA	TGTGCCAGCAGTGAAGCCGGCCGGGGGGGAAACACCATATATTTT	CASSEAGRGGNTIYF
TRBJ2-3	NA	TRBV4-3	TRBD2	TGCGCCAGCAGCCAAGATGTATCTAGCGGGAGAGTAACAGATACGCAGTATTTT	CASSQDVSSGRVTDTQYF
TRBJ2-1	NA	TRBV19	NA	TGTGCCAGTAGTATGAACAATGAGCAGTTCTTC	CASSMNNEQFF
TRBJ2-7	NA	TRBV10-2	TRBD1	TGCGCCAGCAGTGATCTGACCGGGACAGGGGGCTTTGAGCAGTACTTC	CASSDLTGTGGFEQYF
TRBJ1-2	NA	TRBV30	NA	TGTGCCTGGAGTGATGAGAATGACTATGGCTACACCTTC	CAWSDENDYGYTF
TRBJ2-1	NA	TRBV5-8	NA	TGTGCCAGCAGCTTAGGAGCGGGCTCCTACAATGAGCAGTTCTTC	CASSLGAGSYNEQFF
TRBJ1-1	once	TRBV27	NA	TGTGCCAGCACACGAGGCGCTGAAGCTTTCTTT	CASTRGAEAFF
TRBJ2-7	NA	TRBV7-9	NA	TGTGCCAGCAGCCGAGGGACCTACGAGCAGTACTTC	CASSRGTYEQYF
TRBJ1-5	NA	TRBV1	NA	TGCACCAGCAGGCCAGGGAGGGTGGCACAGCCCCAGCATTTT	CTSRPGRVAQPQHF
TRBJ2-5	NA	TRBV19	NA	TGTGCCAGTAGTGCTCTAGCGTTCCAAGAGACCCAGTACTTC	CASSALAFQETQYF
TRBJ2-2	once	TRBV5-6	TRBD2	TGTGCCAGCAGCGGAAGCGGGAGGAACATCGGGGAGCTGTTTTTT	CASSGSGRNIGELFF
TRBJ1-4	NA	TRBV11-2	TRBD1	TGTGCCAGCAGCCCCGGACAGGGTGGGGAAAAACTGTTTTTT	CASSPGQGGEKLFF
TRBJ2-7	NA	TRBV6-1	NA	TGTGCCAGCAGTGAACGCTGGGAATCCTACGAGCAGTACTTC	CASSERWESYEQYF
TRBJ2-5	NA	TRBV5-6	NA	TGTGCCAGCAGCTTGGGAAGCACGCTCCAAGAGACCCAGTACTTC	CASSLGSTLQETQYF
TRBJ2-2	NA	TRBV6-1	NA	TGTGCCAGCGTGGGACAAGATATGAGCGGGGAGCTGTTTTTT	CASVGQDMSGELFF
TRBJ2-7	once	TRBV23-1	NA	TGCGCCAGCAGAGAACCCGTGGGACCCTACGAGCAGTACTTC	CASREPVGPYEQYF
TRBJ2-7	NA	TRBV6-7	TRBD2	TGTGCCAGCAGTTTCCGCTCCAAGACTAGCGAACACTTC	CASSFRSKTSEHF
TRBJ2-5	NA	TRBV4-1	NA	TGCGCCAGCAGCCAAGATCGGGAGACCCAGTACTTC	CASSQDRETQYF
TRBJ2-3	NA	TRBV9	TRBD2	TGTGCCAGCAGCGAGGGACTAGCGGGAGTAGATACGCAGTATTTT	CASSEGLAGVDTQYF
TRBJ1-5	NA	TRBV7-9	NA	TGTGCCAGCAGCTTGGGAGGGGGCAATCAGCCCCAGCATTTT	CASSLGGGNQPQHF
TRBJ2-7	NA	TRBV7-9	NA	TGTGCCAGCAGCCTACGAGGGGGCTACGAGCAGTACTTC	CASSLRGGYEQYF
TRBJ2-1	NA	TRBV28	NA	TGTGCCAGCAGTATTAGGGATAGCACGGGTCGAGTGGGTGAGCAGTTCTTC	CASSIRDSTGRVGEQFF
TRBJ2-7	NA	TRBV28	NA	TGTGCCAGCAGCCCCTGGGGCAGGGAAGTTAACGAGCAGTACTTC	CASSPWGREVNEQYF
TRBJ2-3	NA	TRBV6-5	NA	TGTGCCAGCAGTTACTCGACGGGGATTGGGCCAGATACGCAGTATTTT	CASSYSTGIGPDTQYF
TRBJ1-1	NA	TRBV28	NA	TGTGCCAGCAGCTCGATAGTTCTGGATGCTGAAGCTTTCTTT	CASSSIVLDAEAFF
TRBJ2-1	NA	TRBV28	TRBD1	TGTGCCAGCAGTTTATCAGGGGGCTCCTACAATGAGCAGTTCTTC	CASSLSGGSYNEQFF
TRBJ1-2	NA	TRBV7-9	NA	TGTGCCAGCAGTTCTGCGACTAAGATCCATGGCTACACCTTC	CASSSATKIHGYTF
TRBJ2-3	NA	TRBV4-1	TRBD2	TGCGCCAGCAGCCAAGCCGAGCGGGAGACGGTTACGCAGTATTTT	CASSQAERETVTQYF
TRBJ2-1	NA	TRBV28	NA	TGTGCCAGCAGTTTAGCGGGGAACAATGAGCAGTTCTTC	CASSLAGNNEQFF
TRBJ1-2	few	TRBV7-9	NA	TGTGCCAGCAGCTGGACAGATAACTATGGCTACACCTTC	CASSWTDNYGYTF